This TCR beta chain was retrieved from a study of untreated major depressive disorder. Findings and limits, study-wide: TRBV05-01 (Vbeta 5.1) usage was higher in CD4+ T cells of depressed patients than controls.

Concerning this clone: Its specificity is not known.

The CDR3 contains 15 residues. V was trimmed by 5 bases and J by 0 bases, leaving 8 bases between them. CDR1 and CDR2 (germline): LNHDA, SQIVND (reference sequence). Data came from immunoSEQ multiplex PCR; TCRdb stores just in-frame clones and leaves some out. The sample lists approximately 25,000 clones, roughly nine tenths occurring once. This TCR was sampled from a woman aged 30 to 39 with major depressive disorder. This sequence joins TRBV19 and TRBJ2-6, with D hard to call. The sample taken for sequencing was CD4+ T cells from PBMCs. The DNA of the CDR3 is TGTGCCAGTAGTTCAGCTAGCTCTGGGGCCAACGTCCTGACTTTC. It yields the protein CASSSASSGANVLTF.